Shown below are 15 T cell receptor beta chains from a single sample sequenced in a study of blood T cells in healthy people across ages. Combining a sample-barcoded 5' primer with a J-beta primer mix, a second PCR ran for roughly 6 to 12 cycles. TCRdb reprocessed the 5' RACE reads with MiXCR, giving one entry per CDR3 protein. Here the sample spans around 650,000 distinct CDR3 sequences, approximately 40% being singletons. Sequencing used blood. These receptors all come from an elderly man in good health.

This clonotype occurred a few times. The V and J genes are TRBV7-9 and TRBJ2-5; TRBD2 matches 9 bases. CDR3 size: 18 residues. V shed 2 bases and J 5 bases; nucleotides not matched to a gene: 15. Germline CDR1 is SEHNR and CDR2 is FQNEAQ (reference sequence). CDR3 amino acids: CASSLKRGGGAVMETQYF. In nucleotides, the CDR3 is TGTGCCAGCAGCTTAAAGAGGGGCGGGGGGGCTGTAATGGAGACCCAGTACTTC.

The table lists this clonotype with a few counts. V is TRBV6-1 and J is TRBJ1-2; D not resolved. V was pared by 3 bases and J by 3 bases, with 11 bases between. Germline-derived CDR1 and CDR2 are MNHNS and SASEGT. The CDR3 sequence is 14 residues long. This CDR3 is CASSDGATYYGYTF. In DNA, the CDR3 is TGTGCCAGCAGTGACGGAGCCACCTACTATGGCTACACCTTC.

J is TRBJ1-5 and V is TRBV7-2; D may be TRBD1 (5 bases). Trimming cost V 5 bases and J 4 bases, with 15 bases left between them. The CDR3 length is 15 residues. Germline assignment: CDR1 SGHTA and CDR2 FQGNSA. This CDR3 reads CASSPGGNRNQPQHF. The DNA for the CDR3 is TGTGCCAGCAGCCCGGGGGGAAACAGGAATCAGCCCCAGCATTTT.

This clonotype was seen more than once but under ten times. The rearrangement joins TRBV20-1 to TRBJ2-3; TRBD1 aligns across 9 bases. V gave up 4 bases and J gave up 1 base; unmatched junction bases: 6. Germline CDR1 DFQATT, CDR2 SNEGSKA (reference sequence). The CDR3 totals 15 residues. CDR3 coding DNA: TGCAGTGCTACCCGGACAGGGGAAGGCACAGATACGCAGTATTTT. Protein: CSATRTGEGTDTQYF.

V is TRBV20-1 and J is TRBJ2-7; D gene uncertain. This CDR3 has 14 amino acids. Between the trimmed V and J ends, which lost 3 bases and 2 bases, there was a span of 14 bases. Germline lookup yields CDR1 DFQATT and CDR2 SNEGSKA (reference sequence). CDR3 in DNA: TGCAGTGCTAGTGAAGGAAGTCCGACCTACGAGCAGTACTTC. This gives the protein CSASEGSPTYEQYF.

The rearrangement uses TRBV7-8 and TRBJ2-7, with D perhaps TRBD2 (6 bases). CDR3 length: 15 amino acids. Germline V lookup: CDR1 SGHVS, CDR2 FQNEAQ. V lost 3 bases, J lost 6 bases, and 18 bases lay in between. CDR3 nucleotides: TGTGCCAGCAGCTTGGAGGGCGCTCGAGGTAGCGAGCAGTACTTC. It is translated as CASSLEGARGSEQYF. Together with reference TRBV7-8 and TRBJ2-7, the CDR3 gives the full variable domain: GAGVSQSPRYKVAKRGQDVALRCDPISGHVSLFWYQQALGQGPEFLTYFQNEAQLDKSGLPSDRFFAERPEGSVSTLKIQRTQQEDSAVYLCASSLEGARGSEQYFGPGTRLTVT.

At least ten counts were recorded for this clonotype. The chain has TRBV7-2 and TRBJ2-7; D perhaps matches TRBD1 (7 bases). In germline, CDR1 is SGHTA, CDR2 FQGNSA. The CDR3 is 15 amino acids. The V and J ends lost 4 bases and 3 bases respectively, with 16 bases between them. The CDR3 region is CASSSRPGGIYEQYF. In DNA, the CDR3 is TGTGCCAGCAGCTCTCGGCCAGGGGGGATCTACGAGCAGTACTTC.

This clonotype was observed a handful of times. This sequence joins TRBV13 and TRBJ2-1; 7 bases align to TRBD2. Trimming cost V 6 bases and J 0 bases; bases outside gene matches: 8. The germline CDR1 and CDR2 sequences are PRHDT and FYEKMQ (reference sequence). This CDR3 comprises 16 residues. CDR3 region: CASRSTSESSYNEQFF. As DNA, the CDR3 is TGTGCCAGCAGATCTACTAGCGAGAGCTCCTACAATGAGCAGTTCTTC.

This clonotype was counted a few times. The V call is TRBV12-3 or TRBV12-4, the J call TRBJ1-1; no clear D. CDR3 size: 12 residues. The V end was cut by 6 bases, the J end by 5 bases, with 10 bases between. The CDR3 region is CASSIIVTEAFF. Written as DNA, the CDR3 is TGTGCCAGCAGCATAATAGTAACTGAAGCTTTCTTT.

This clonotype has just a few counts. This rearrangement joins TRBV28 to TRBJ2-7; no clear D. The ends were cut back, 4 bases at V and 1 base at J, with 11 bases in the middle. Germline-derived CDR1 and CDR2 are MDHEN and SYDVKM. CDR3 length equals 14 residues. The CDR3 region has the DNA TGTGCCAGCAGTTCCGCCTTGCCGTCCTACGAGCAGTACTTC. It translates to CASSSALPSYEQYF.

Here the CDR3 reads CASSLRQGGWGTEAFF. The CDR3 nucleotides are TGTGCCAGCAGTTTACGACAGGGAGGTTGGGGCACTGAAGCTTTCTTT. The chain employs TRBV27 and TRBJ1-1; 7 positions agree with TRBD1. The trim removed 2 bases at V and 4 bases at J, leaving 10 bases unmatched. The germline gives CDR1 MNHEY, CDR2 SMNVEV (reference sequence). The CDR3 contains 16 residues.

The chain has TRBV20-1 and TRBJ2-4, with no clear D. The DNA end is a closer match to TRBJ2-7, so the J assignment may be wrong. CDR1 is DFQATT and CDR2 is SNEGSKA in the germline V gene (reference sequence). This CDR3 is built from 13 residues. The CDR3, as DNA: TGCAGTGCTTCCACACCCCATGGCTACGAGCAGTACTTC. It codes for CSASTPHGYEQYF.

The J gene is TRBJ2-1, the V gene TRBV5-6, with 7 nucleotides matching TRBD1. V trimming: 3 bases; J trimming: 1 base; junction bases outside the gene matches: 4. Germline V gives CDR1 SGHDT, CDR2 YYEEEE. The CDR3 is 15 residues long. The CDR3 region is CASSYTGESYNEQFF. In DNA, the CDR3 is TGTGCCAGCAGCTATACAGGGGAGTCCTACAATGAGCAGTTCTTC.

This clonotype has a handful of counts. V usage is TRBV18 and J usage is TRBJ2-3, with 10 bases lining up with TRBD1. Unmatched junction bases numbered 7, after V lost 5 bases and J lost 2 bases. Germline V gene lookup returns CDR1 KGHSH and CDR2 LQKENI. The CDR3 covers 16 residues. CDR3 DNA: TGTGCCAGCTCAGGAACGACAGGGGGCCCCACAGATACGCAGTATTTT. This sequence encodes CASSGTTGGPTDTQYF.

CDR3 loop: CSARGAGGRHEQYF. CDR3 sequence (DNA): TGCAGTGCTAGAGGGGCAGGCGGGAGACATGAGCAGTACTTC. The chain couples TRBV20-1 to TRBJ2-7; TRBD2 matches 7 bases. J was trimmed by 7 bases and V by 1 base; bases with no gene match: 10. The germline V gene has CDR1 DFQATT and CDR2 SNEGSKA (reference sequence). This CDR3 has 14 residues.